This T cell receptor beta chain was captured by sequencing in a study of blood T cell repertoires in COVID-19. Looking at the study overall: Acute and convalescent COVID-19 samples came from the United States, Italy and Spain. PBMCs, B-cell-depleted T cells, or T cells provided the cDNA or gDNA that made up the material.

Some clones are missing from TCRdb's copy, which holds only in-frame ones; the method was immunoSEQ multiplex PCR. Of 250,000 or so clones in the sample, about 88% were seen once. The TCR sequence derives from a woman aged 55-69 years with acute or convalescent COVID-19. Sequenced material: peripheral blood.

CDR3 residues: CASSDKGLSTGELFF. CDR3 sequence (DNA): TGTGCCAGCAGTGACAAAGGACTATCCACCGGGGAGCTGTTTTTT. The rearrangement uses TRBV2 and TRBJ2-2, with TRBD2 as a possible D gene (6 bases). The CDR3 is 15 amino acids. V lost 3 bases and J lost 4, with 12 bases in between. Germline loops: CDR1 SNHLY, CDR2 FYNNEI. Complete variable domain (other parts from reference TRBV2 and TRBJ2-2): EPEVTQTPSHQVTQMGQEVILRCVPISNHLYFYWYRQILGQKVEFLVSFYNNEISEKSEIFDDQFSVERPDGSNFTLKIRSTKLEDSAMYFCASSDKGLSTGELFFGEGSRLTVL.